The 4 T cell receptor beta chains below were found in one sample sequenced in a study of cytomegalovirus exposure and HLA in healthy donors. The PCR made use of 60 Vbeta and 13 Jbeta primers. The protocol was immunoSEQ multiplex PCR, while the TCRdb copy is restricted to in-frame clones and leaves out a portion. The table lists around 300,000 clones, 85% to 90% of them singletons. Material: PBMCs. The receptors shown here come from a woman aged 18-29 years in good health and CMV-seronegative.

The chain links TRBV14 to TRBJ1-1; D is perhaps TRBD1 (6 bases). Trimming stripped 3 bases from V and 6 bases from J, with 11 bases between. CDR1 is SGHDN, CDR2 FVKESK, per germline. The length of the CDR3 is 13 residues. The CDR3 sequence: CASSQLTGSEAFF. CDR3 coding DNA: TGTGCCAGCAGCCAGTTGACAGGATCTGAAGCTTTCTTT.

This clone was recorded once. J is TRBJ2-7 and V is TRBV5-1; D is uncertain. Germline V gives CDR1 SGHRS, CDR2 YFSETQ. This CDR3 has 16 residues. V lost 1 base to trimming and J lost 3 bases, with 17 bases between them. CDR3 DNA: TGCGCCAGCAGCTTGATAGAGGCGGCCCACAACTACGAGCAGTACTTC. This sequence encodes CASSLIEAAHNYEQYF.

The V call is TRBV7-9, the J call TRBJ1-1; 11 bases line up with TRBD1. This CDR3 contains 16 residues. V shed 5 bases, J shed 4 bases, and the junction held 9 bases outside the gene matches. CDR1 and CDR2 from the germline V gene are SEHNR and FQNEAQ (reference sequence). The CDR3: CASSLPGQGGATEAFF. For the CDR3, the DNA is TGTGCCAGCAGCCTCCCGGGACAGGGGGGGGCCACTGAAGCTTTCTTT.

V gene TRBV15 combines with J gene TRBJ1-1; D might be TRBD1 (5 bases). The V and J ends lost 0 bases and 5 bases respectively, with 10 bases between them. Germline V gene data show CDR1 as LNHNV and CDR2 as YYDKDF (reference sequence). The CDR3 is 14 amino acids. This CDR3 reads CATSRDAGETEAFF. In DNA form, the CDR3 reads TGTGCCACCAGCAGAGATGCGGGGGAAACTGAAGCTTTCTTT. The entire variable domain, with the rest obtained from reference TRBV15 and TRBJ1-1, is as follows: DAMVIQNPRYQVTQFGKPVTLSCSQTLNHNVMYWYQQKSSQAPKLLFHYYDKDFNNEADTPDNFQSRRPNTSFCFLDIRSPGLGDTAMYLCATSRDAGETEAFFGQGTRLTVV.